The clone carrying this TCR beta chain has a count of ten or more. The data are from a study of T cells in Graves' hyperthyroidism and ophthalmopathy. Turning to the study itself: Peripheral blood was obtained at initial diagnosis, preceding any treatment.

The source material, RNA transcripts, was used to amplify TCR beta CDR3 regions. First-round RT-PCR targeting the TCR CDR3 was performed with the HTBI primer set. MiXCR was run by TCRdb on the multiplex PCR reads, yielding one entry per CDR3 protein. The data show about 620,000 distinct CDR3 sequences, about 17% seen once. J lost 2 bases, V lost 1 base, and 3 bases had no gene match. CDR3 length: 15 residues. Germline CDR1 and CDR2: LGHNA and YSLEER. The gene calls are TRBV4-3 and TRBJ2-5; 8 nucleotides agree with TRBD2. Sample: blood. The receptor comes from a woman aged 25 to 39 with Graves' hyperthyroidism. The CDR3 DNA reads TGCGCCAGCAGCCAAGTGGCGGGAGGTCAAGAGACCCAGTACTTC. Translating it yields CASSQVAGGQETQYF.